This T cell receptor beta chain was recorded in a study of T cells after yellow fever vaccination. TCRdb re-derived calls from the 5' RACE reads in MiXCR, one entry per CDR3 protein. This table holds roughly 310,000 distinct CDR3 sequences, around 4% found once. This clonotype showed up many times. Sequencing used PBMCs, obtained on the day of the yellow fever booster vaccination. The source is a man younger than 30 who received the YFV17D yellow fever vaccine.

CDR3 in DNA: TGTGCCAGCAGCTCGGAGGTGAGCTCCTACGAGCAGTACTTC. Translation gives CASSSEVSSYEQYF. The chain recombines TRBV9 with TRBJ2-7; D possibly corresponds to TRBD2 (5 bases). The CDR3 sequence is 14 residues long. V gave up 4 bases and J gave up 0 bases, with 11 bases separating them. Germline CDR1 is SGDLS and CDR2 is YYNGEE.